The 2 T cell receptor beta chains in this list originate from one sample, sequenced in a study of blood T cell repertoires in COVID-19. Sequencing was performed with immunoSEQ multiplex PCR; in TCRdb, only in-frame clones are kept and a portion is missing. The sample carries some 200,000 clones, 83% recorded once. Sequencing was carried out using PBMCs or T cells enriched from blood (not recorded which). All receptors derive from a woman aged 45-60 years who had been exposed to COVID-19.

The chain employs TRBV6-6 and TRBJ2-5; a possible D gene is TRBD2 (6 bases). Trimming took 0 bases from V and 1 from J, leaving 9 bases between them. The germline V gene encodes CDR1 MNHNY and CDR2 SVGAGI (reference sequence). This CDR3 region has 15 residues. The CDR3 loop is CASSYSGLSQETQYF. CDR3 sequence (DNA): TGTGCCAGCAGTTACTCCGGACTATCCCAAGAGACCCAGTACTTC.

In this sample, this clone turned up once. The chain is built from TRBV30 and TRBJ2-3; 11 bases map to TRBD2. CDR1 and CDR2 from the germline V gene are GTSNPN and SVGIG (reference sequence). The CDR3 consists of 16 residues. Trimming removed 2 bases from V and 4 bases from J; junction bases left unmatched: 8. The CDR3 nucleotides read TGTGCCTGGAGTATACTAGCGGGGGCCCGATCAGATACGCAGTATTTT. This gives the protein CAWSILAGARSDTQYF.